These 18 T cell receptor beta chains were all obtained from the same sample, sequenced in a study of graft-versus-host responses after intestinal transplantation. The repertoire was sequenced with immunoSEQ multiplex PCR; TCRdb's copy has only in-frame clones and lacks some. The sample consists of about 39,000 clones, around nine tenths of them appearing once. The sample here was PBMCs, taken roughly 270 days after transplant. These receptors all stem from a human patient who received an intestinal transplant, so some T cells may come from the graft donor.

The J gene is TRBJ2-5, the V gene TRBV5-1; 8 positions match TRBD2. The J segment lost 0 bases and the V segment lost 3 bases, leaving 19 bases of the junction unmatched. Germline lookup yields CDR1 SGHRS and CDR2 YFSETQ. The CDR3 is 20 amino acids. The CDR3 sequence is CASSWSGTSPVWRDQETQYF. The CDR3, as DNA: TGCGCCAGCAGCTGGTCCGGGACTAGTCCGGTATGGAGGGACCAAGAGACCCAGTACTTC.

The chain combines TRBV6-1 with TRBJ1-5; weak D call: TRBD1 (6 bases). Between the trimmed V and J ends, which lost 3 bases and 1 base, there was a span of 13 bases. Germline V gene sequence: CDR1 MNHNS, CDR2 SASEGT. CDR3 length equals 16 residues. This CDR3 is CASSEGAWVSNQPQHF. CDR3 bases: TGTGCCAGCAGTGAGGGGGCGTGGGTGAGCAATCAGCCCCAGCATTTT.

This chain joins TRBV6-5 and TRBJ1-2; D uncertain. This CDR3 spans 13 amino acids. Per the germline V gene, CDR1 is MNHEY and CDR2 is SVGAGI. Deletions cut 9 bases from V and 2 bases from J, with 13 bases between. The CDR3 DNA sequence: TGTGCCAGGAACGGGCCTTACAACTATGGCTACACCTTC. It translates to CARNGPYNYGYTF.

The chain links TRBV6-5 to TRBJ1-5; D gene uncertain. CDR1 is MNHEY, CDR2 SVGAGI, per germline. The CDR3 totals 16 residues. Trimming pared 2 bases from V and 3 bases from J, leaving 14 bases between. The CDR3 sequence: CASSYRAAPVNQPQHF. The CDR3 DNA reads TGTGCCAGCAGTTACAGGGCCGCCCCGGTCAATCAGCCCCAGCATTTT.

V usage is TRBV11-2 and J usage is TRBJ1-2, with TRBD1 as a possible D gene (5 bases). The germline V gene has CDR1 SGHAT and CDR2 FQNNGV. With 5 bases removed from V and 8 bases from J, the gap between germline ends came to 24 bases. CDR3 length: 16 residues. The CDR3 DNA reads TGTGCCAGCAGCCCGGGGAAGTTCAGGGCTGCGGAAGGCTACACCTTC. This translates into CASSPGKFRAAEGYTF. Based on the CDR3 plus reference TRBV11-2 and TRBJ1-2, the full variable domain is EAGVAQSPRYKIIEKRQSVAFWCNPISGHATLYWYQQILGQGPKLLIQFQNNGVVDDSQLPKDRFSAERLKGVDSTLKIQPAKLEDSAVYLCASSPGKFRAAEGYTFGSGTRLTVV.

This sequence joins TRBV5-4 and TRBJ2-2; D perhaps matches TRBD2 (6 bases). The germline V and J ends were trimmed by 4 bases and 0 bases, with 13 bases remaining between them. CDR3 size: 16 residues. The germline V gene encodes CDR1 SGHNT and CDR2 YYREEE (reference sequence). CDR3 region: CASSAAAGPNTGELFF. The CDR3 coding sequence is TGTGCCAGCAGCGCGGCGGCGGGGCCGAACACCGGGGAGCTGTTTTTT. The variable domain in full, completed from reference TRBV5-4 and TRBJ2-2, reads ETGVTQSPTHLIKTRGQQVTLRCSSQSGHNTVSWYQQALGQGPQFIFQYYREEENGRGNFPPRFSGLQFPNYSSELNVNALELDDSALYLCASSAAAGPNTGELFFGEGSRLTVL.

V and J are TRBV10-1 and TRBJ2-1; 7 positions agree with TRBD2. Germline V lookup: CDR1 WNHNN, CDR2 SYGVQD (reference sequence). The V segment lost 2 bases and the J segment 3 bases; nucleotides outside the gene matches: 10. CDR3 length: 17 amino acids. CDR3: CASSEAPGTNYYNEQFF. The CDR3 bases are TGCGCCAGCAGTGAGGCACCCGGGACTAACTACTACAATGAGCAGTTCTTC.

This clone occurred a few times. This sequence joins TRBV7-2 and TRBJ1-5; D unresolved. The CDR3 length is 15 residues. Germline V gene data show CDR1 as SGHTA and CDR2 as FQGNSA. The V gene lost 2 bases and the J gene lost 1 base, with 9 bases spanning the gap. The CDR3 sequence is CASSLWVGSNQPQHF. The CDR3 DNA reads as TGTGCCAGCAGCTTATGGGTGGGGAGCAATCAGCCCCAGCATTTT.

The CDR3 region has the DNA TGTGCCAGCAGTGCCTCGACTAGGGGCAGCAATGAGCAGTTCTTC. Protein product: CASSASTRGSNEQFF. The chain couples TRBV6-4 to TRBJ2-1, with TRBD2 as a possible D gene (6 bases). CDR1 is MRHNA and CDR2 is SNTAGT in the germline V gene. V was trimmed by 4 bases and J by 6 bases, leaving 16 bases between them. This CDR3 has 15 residues.

The chain uses TRBV30 and TRBJ1-4, with D uncertain. Germline CDR1 GTSNPN, CDR2 SVGIG (reference sequence). CDR3 length: 12 residues. Trimming pared 0 bases from V and 6 bases from J, leaving 5 bases between. The CDR3 here is CAWSVYDEKLFF. The CDR3 nucleotides read TGTGCCTGGAGTGTATACGATGAAAAACTGTTTTTT.

This rearrangement joins TRBV6-1 to TRBJ1-2, with 7 bases fitting TRBD1. V shed 6 bases, J shed 4 bases, and the junction held 8 bases outside the gene matches. CDR3 size: 14 residues. The germline gives CDR1 MNHNS, CDR2 SASEGT. The CDR3 protein is CASRVDRDPYGYTF. In DNA form, the CDR3 reads TGTGCCAGCAGGGTCGACAGGGATCCCTATGGCTACACCTTC.

This chain links TRBV6-1 with TRBJ2-7; D could derive from TRBD1 or TRBD2 (6 bases each). This CDR3 has 14 residues. Germline CDR1 reads MNHNS; CDR2 reads SASEGT. V was clipped by 7 bases and J by 6 bases, with 19 bases between them. CDR3 region: CASNLSGEVSEQYF. The CDR3 nucleotides read TGTGCCAGCAACTTATCAGGGGAGGTCAGCGAGCAGTACTTC.

V is TRBV5-1 and J is TRBJ2-7; unclear D gene. Trimming took off 1 base at V and 5 bases at J, with 13 bases between the two ends. The CDR3 covers 14 residues. CDR1 and CDR2 from the germline V gene are SGHRS and YFSETQ. CDR3: CASSLLSVEDEQYF. In DNA form, the CDR3 reads TGCGCCAGCAGCTTGCTTAGTGTAGAAGACGAGCAGTACTTC.

The CDR3 nucleotides are TGTGCCAGCAGTAAACGGACAGCCGAAGATGGCTACACCTTC. It is translated as CASSKRTAEDGYTF. J is TRBJ1-2 and V is TRBV7-9; possible D gene TRBD1, 6 bases. Per germline, CDR1 SEHNR and CDR2 FQNEAQ (reference sequence). The CDR3 extends over 14 amino acids. Trimming left V 6 bases short and J 6 bases short, with 17 bases between.

The chain uses TRBV9 and TRBJ1-2, with 7 bases lining up with TRBD1. The CDR3 totals 18 residues. CDR1 and CDR2 from the germline V gene are SGDLS and YYNGEE. The J segment lost 0 bases and the V segment lost 0 bases, leaving 11 bases of the junction unmatched. CDR3 sequence: CASSVDGPYGTANYGYTF. CDR3 DNA sequence: TGTGCCAGCAGCGTAGATGGCCCCTACGGGACAGCTAACTATGGCTACACCTTC. The variable domain in full, with the rest retrieved from reference TRBV9 and TRBJ1-2, is DSGVTQTPKHLITATGQRVTLRCSPRSGDLSVYWYQQSLDQGLQFLIQYYNGEERAKGNILERFSAQQFPDLHSELNLSSLELGDSALYFCASSVDGPYGTANYGYTFGSGTRLTVV.

The chain employs TRBV10-3 and TRBJ1-4; 7 positions match TRBD1. CDR1 ENHRY and CDR2 SYGVKD come from the germline V gene. CDR3 length: 14 residues. Unmatched junction bases numbered 8, after V lost 9 bases and J lost 4 bases. CDR3 nucleotide sequence: TGTGCCATTCGACAGGGTCGAGATAATGAAAAACTGTTTTTT. As protein: CAIRQGRDNEKLFF.

This chain connects TRBV18 to TRBJ1-3, with D hard to call. Trimming stripped 7 bases from V and 3 bases from J, with 16 bases between. The V gene's germline CDR1 is KGHSH and CDR2 LQKENI. This CDR3 contains 15 residues. The CDR3 spells CASWNPGLGGNTIYF. Written as DNA, the CDR3 is TGTGCCAGCTGGAACCCCGGTTTAGGTGGAAACACCATATATTTT.

The CDR3 nucleotides are TGTGCCAGTAGTATGGCCCAGGCCGGGGAGCTGTTTTTT. Its protein product is CASSMAQAGELFF. The genes are TRBV19 and TRBJ2-2; D remains unclear. The CDR3 consists of 13 residues. Per the germline V gene, CDR1 is LNHDA and CDR2 is SQIVND (reference sequence). V was shortened by 3 bases and J by 6 bases, with 8 bases between the two germline ends.